This T cell receptor beta chain originates from a study of T cell responses to AZD1222 COVID-19 vaccine. Produced via immunoSEQ multiplex PCR; TCRdb's table is partial and in-frame only. Among fewer than 150,000 clones, roughly 93% were seen once, and the ten largest hold more than 2.5%. CDR3 size: 13 residues. CDR1 is ENHRY and CDR2 is SYGVKD in the germline V gene. Trimming stripped 4 bases from V and 1 base from J, with 4 bases between. The count of this clone is one. This sample comprised peripheral blood, obtained on day 0 of AZD1222 vaccination. This TCR came from an adult in good health. V and J are TRBV10-3 and TRBJ2-2; no clear D. The CDR3 DNA is TGTGCCATCAGTGGGGTGAACACCGGGGAGCTGTTTTTT. Its protein product is CAISGVNTGELFF.